This T cell receptor (beta chain) was documented in a study of T cell repertoires in ileal Crohn's disease (dated by TCRdb to between 2017 and 2020). General notes on the study: The median duration of disease was approximately 7.9 years, and at the time of surgery 35% of patients were active smokers. Surgery was performed for a complication in all patients, with stricturing disease in about 61% and penetrating disease in roughly 40%. About half of the patients received postoperative therapy: about a dozen received thiopurines and 15 to 20 received anti-TNF agents. Biopsies taken from the proximal margin of the surgical specimen made up the MI samples. Around 500 nanograms of biopsy DNA per sample were submitted for commercial TCRB immunosequencing. The TCR repertoire was analysed in around 50 patients with Crohn's disease drawn from a prospective multicentre cohort. Running in parallel with the study was a multicentre cohort set up to find predictors of early endoscopic recurrence following ileocolonic resection. A Rutgeerts score above i0 was used to define endoscopic postoperative recurrence. A total of 170 or so mucosal samples from 57 patients were sequenced, collected from several sites on the surgical specimen and at postoperative endoscopy. The study at large found these results: More high-frequency clones were carried by sorted CD8 T cells than by CD4 T cells, suggesting that mucosal expansions were mainly CD8. A significantly higher proportion of clonal expansions was observed in active smokers at surgery than in non-smokers (roughly 24% vs 19%, p=0.02). Endoscopic recurrence was linked to a higher percentage of high-frequency clones at surgery, and recurrence occurred in every patient whose clonality exceeded 26.8% (18/57). Only a subgroup of patients, of unstated size, had their mucosal CD4 and CD8 T cells sorted and sequenced.

A remark on this clone: What this receptor recognizes is not known. No clone much larger than this one lies a single base away; base qualities are absent.

Including the terminal cysteine and phenylalanine, the CDR3 comprises 11 residues. Only the CDR3 DNA is retained, 33 bases long and in frame from the first base. The germline ends are 9 bases apart after V is trimmed by 7 bases and J by 4 bases. CDR1 and CDR2 (SGDLS, YYNGEE) derive from the germline V gene. The meaning of the sample's time point label: proximal margin of the surgical specimen (macroscopically non-inflamed). Adults with ileal or ileocolonic Crohn's disease for whom ileocolonic resection was indicated were considered eligible. Whole ileal mucosal biopsies were stored frozen at -80°C before DNA extraction. Genomic DNA was isolated from frozen whole biopsies using a TRizol-based method, and the DNA was quantified with a NanoDrop 2000 spectrophotometer. Receptor amplification or capture employed the immunoSEQ multiplex PCR assay. Adaptive Biotechnology amplified the CDR3 regions from genomic DNA with a two-step multiplex PCR designed to control amplification bias. Primers covering every V and J gene segment were used in the first PCR, while barcodes and Illumina adapters were added in the second PCR. CDR3 libraries were sequenced using an Illumina instrument. On the authors' methods: Vendor-provided pipelines were combined with custom analysis of raw data in R/Bioconductor under R version 3.3.0. Clonality, ranging from 0 to 1, was calculated as the inverse of the normalised Shannon entropy of all productive clones. The repertoire share taken up by the top 100 clones defined high-frequency clones, and only clones that passed a 95% confidence test were kept. Repertoire diversity was measured with the Simpson index, and overlap between samples was measured with the Morisita-Horn index. This immuneACCESS table, as held by TCRdb, lists in-frame sequences with V and J called but not all clones. Of the missing ones, under half trace to an unresolved V gene in checked studies; the others have no known cause. V, J and clone size reflect that table, while D and trimming were determined from the DNA. In all, the sample holds 7,000 to 8,000 clones, and about 73% of those were seen once. The leading ten clones occupy roughly 30% of the sample.

The chain couples TRBV9 to TRBJ2-7, with the D segment identity uncertain. This clonotype originated in an adult with Crohn's disease. The sample comprised ileal tissue. The nucleotide sequence is given as TGTGCCAGCTCGAGTGGGTACGAGCAGTACTTC. Its protein is CASSSGYEQYF.